Listed below are T cell receptor beta chains from one sample, sequenced in a study of T cells in Graves' hyperthyroidism and ophthalmopathy. Using its own MiXCR run on the multiplex PCR reads, TCRdb lists one record per CDR3 protein. The sample records about 380,000 distinct CDR3 sequences, 18% being singletons. The sequenced sample was blood. These receptors were collected from a man aged 18 to 30 with Graves' ophthalmopathy. The CDR3 runs from the conserved cysteine through the conserved F or W. The D gene is left open where the match is weak. Part of the rows lack a size; the others show once, few, many or a class for expanded clones.

>.|TRBD2|TRBJ2-1|TRBV29-1|14
CSVEDWLAGGKQFF
TGCAGCGTTGAAGATTGGCTAGCGGGAGGGAAGCAGTTCTTC
>.|.|TRBJ2-1|TRBV6-2/TRBV6-3|19
CASSYLRVISVSPPNEQFF
TGTGCCAGCAGTTATTTGAGGGTCATTAGCGTCAGCCCCCCCAATGAGCAGTTCTTC
>.|TRBD1|TRBJ1-2|TRBV2|15
CASSAHRDSSYGYTF
TGTGCCAGCAGCGCCCACCGGGACAGCAGTTATGGCTACACCTTC
>.|TRBD1|TRBJ2-7|TRBV12-3/TRBV12-4|15
CASSAPGQGDREQYF
TGTGCCAGCAGTGCGCCGGGACAGGGGGATCGCGAGCAGTACTTC
>few|.|TRBJ1-5|TRBV20-1|12
CSASVGDQPQHF
TGCAGTGCTAGTGTGGGGGATCAGCCCCAGCATTTT
>.|TRBD1|TRBJ2-7|TRBV27|16
CASSLSPGQASYEQYF
TGTGCCAGCAGTTTATCTCCGGGACAGGCCTCCTACGAGCAGTACTTC
>many|.|TRBJ1-2|TRBV7-9|12
CASSSTTEGYTF
TGTGCCAGCAGCTCCACGACAGAAGGCTACACCTTC
>many|TRBD2|TRBJ2-3|TRBV7-9|14
CASSPAGGLDTQYF
TGTGCCAGCAGCCCAGCGGGGGGGCTCGATACGCAGTATTTT
>.|.|TRBJ2-3|TRBV5-1|16
CASSLVERTYTDTQYF
TGCGCCAGCAGCCTCGTTGAGCGGACCTACACAGATACGCAGTATTTT
>few|.|TRBJ1-4|TRBV24-1|16
CATSERSDTNNEKLFF
TGTGCCACCAGTGAACGATCGGACACCAATAATGAAAAACTGTTTTTT
>few|TRBD2|TRBJ2-5|TRBV6-1|17
CASSFRTSGVSGETQYF
TGTGCCAGCAGTTTCCGGACTAGCGGGGTTTCAGGGGAGACCCAGTACTTC
>.|.|TRBJ2-5|TRBV5-1|16
CASSGGSGGVAETQYF
TGCGCCAGCAGCGGGGGGTCAGGGGGAGTTGCGGAGACCCAGTACTTC
>many|.|TRBJ2-3|TRBV20-1|19
CSARNTAAWGRPGTDTQYF
TGCAGTGCTAGAAATACCGCAGCGTGGGGAAGGCCTGGCACAGATACGCAGTATTTT
>many|.|TRBJ1-5|TRBV12-3/TRBV12-4|14
CASTPGRGHQPQHF
TGTGCCAGCACCCCTGGCAGGGGCCATCAGCCCCAGCATTTT
>.|TRBD2|TRBJ2-5|TRBV10-1|13
CASTSGDQETQYF
TGCGCCAGCACGAGCGGGGACCAAGAGACCCAGTACTTC
>many|.|TRBJ1-3|TRBV3-1|16
CASSQVRQSSGNTIYF
TGTGCCAGCAGCCAAGTTCGCCAGAGCTCTGGAAACACCATATATTTT
>few|.|TRBJ1-1|TRBV9|14
CASSFRGGDTEAFF
TGTGCCAGCAGCTTCAGGGGTGGGGACACTGAAGCTTTCTTT
>many|TRBD2|TRBJ2-5|TRBV2|14
CASRITSGGETQYF
TGTGCCAGCAGGATCACTAGCGGCGGGGAGACCCAGTACTTC
>few|TRBD1|TRBJ1-5|TRBV6-1|14
CASSSGQAVEPQHF
TGTGCCAGCAGTTCCGGACAGGCGGTCGAGCCCCAGCATTTT
>.|.|TRBJ1-2|TRBV29-1|13
CSVGDGKSYGYTF
TGCAGCGTGGGCGACGGCAAGTCCTATGGCTACACCTTC
>many|.|TRBJ2-7|TRBV6-1|13
CASSFYGSYEQYF
TGTGCCAGCAGTTTTTACGGGTCCTACGAGCAGTACTTC
>few|TRBD2|TRBJ2-1|TRBV19|17
CASSHTSGGAAYNEQFF
TGTGCCAGTAGTCATACTAGCGGGGGGGCAGCCTACAATGAGCAGTTCTTC
>.|.|TRBJ1-2|TRBV27|16
CASSLSLGRTKVGYTF
TGTGCCAGCAGTTTATCGTTAGGCAGGACTAAAGTAGGCTACACCTTC
>many|.|TRBJ1-1|TRBV5-1|14
CASGRDAWDTEAFF
TGCGCCAGCGGACGGGACGCCTGGGACACTGAAGCTTTCTTT
>.|.|TRBJ1-1|TRBV6-2/TRBV6-3|14
CASSSPNGGTEAFF
TGTGCCAGCAGTTCCCCGAATGGAGGCACTGAAGCTTTCTTT
>many|.|TRBJ1-4|TRBV28|13
CASRAGNGEKLFF
TGTGCCAGCCGGGCGGGGAACGGGGAAAAACTGTTTTTT
>many|.|TRBJ1-1|TRBV2|14
CASSITGIGTEAFF
TGTGCCAGCAGTATCACAGGGATAGGGACTGAAGCTTTCTTT
>.|.|TRBJ1-4|TRBV20-1|14
CSTAGNGANEKLFF
TGCAGTACTGCGGGAAACGGTGCTAATGAAAAACTGTTTTTT
>many|.|TRBJ1-2|TRBV6-1|15
CASSPSGQFGYGYTF
TGTGCCAGCAGCCCATCCGGCCAGTTTGGCTATGGCTACACCTTC
>.|.|TRBJ2-7|TRBV15|12
CATSSEGSEQYF
TGTGCCACCAGCAGCGAGGGTTCCGAGCAGTACTTC
>few|.|TRBJ1-6|TRBV6-2/TRBV6-3|16
CASTRAGGFYNSPLHF
TGTGCCAGCACTCGAGCCGGGGGTTTTTATAATTCACCCCTCCACTTT
>few|.|TRBJ1-2|TRBV3-1|14
CASSQEDTIHGYTF
TGTGCCAGCAGCCAAGAGGACACTATACATGGCTACACCTTC
>many|.|TRBJ2-7|TRBV10-3|15
CAISESRGNADEQYF
TGTGCCATCAGTGAGTCGAGGGGAAACGCGGACGAGCAGTACTTC
>many|.|TRBJ1-5|TRBV18|13
CASSPDGNQPQHF
TGTGCCAGCTCACCGGACGGAAATCAGCCCCAGCATTTT
>.|.|TRBJ2-1|TRBV6-1|13
CASRDDMPAEQFF
TGTGCCAGCAGGGACGACATGCCGGCTGAGCAGTTCTTC
>few|.|TRBJ2-5|TRBV9|14
CASSGSGAEETQYF
TGTGCCAGCAGCGGTTCCGGGGCCGAAGAGACCCAGTACTTC
>.|TRBD2|TRBJ2-7|TRBV10-2|16
CASSEMGLVKPYEQYF
TGCGCCAGCAGTGAGATGGGACTAGTCAAACCCTACGAGCAGTACTTC
>many|.|TRBJ2-5|TRBV2|15
CASSDKLTGGETQYF
TGTGCCAGCAGTGATAAGCTAACTGGCGGAGAGACCCAGTACTTC
>.|.|TRBJ1-6|TRBV28|15
CASTLAKWAPRPLHF
TGTGCCAGCACCCTAGCTAAATGGGCCCCTAGGCCCCTCCACTTT
>many|TRBD1|TRBJ1-5|TRBV7-2|14
CASSPTGYNQPQHF
TGTGCCAGCAGCCCGACAGGGTACAATCAGCCCCAGCATTTT
>.|.|TRBJ2-7|TRBV29-1|11
CSVDLGTGQYF
TGCAGCGTTGATCTGGGAACGGGGCAGTACTTC
>few|TRBD1|TRBJ2-5|TRBV13|13
CVSTQGVDGTQYF
TGTGTCAGTACCCAGGGGGTCGACGGGACCCAGTACTTC
>few|.|TRBJ1-3|TRBV4-2|16
CASSQDRLNSGNTIYF
TGTGCCAGCAGCCAAGACAGACTTAACTCTGGAAACACCATATATTTT
>many|.|TRBJ2-5|TRBV2|13
CANKRLDEETQYF
TGTGCCAACAAAAGACTGGACGAGGAGACCCAGTACTTC
>few|.|TRBJ1-2|TRBV25-1|14
CASSGVGGSYGYTF
TGTGCCAGCAGTGGGGTCGGTGGAAGTTATGGCTACACCTTC
>few|.|TRBJ2-7|TRBV11-2|16
CASSLERTYRGYEQYF
TGTGCCAGCAGCTTAGAGAGGACGTATAGGGGCTACGAGCAGTACTTC
>few|TRBD2|TRBJ2-5|TRBV7-9|14
CASTISGVQETQYF
TGTGCCAGCACCATCAGCGGGGTTCAAGAGACCCAGTACTTC
>many|.|TRBJ2-1|TRBV2|14
CASTSMSSYNEQFF
TGTGCCAGCACTTCCATGAGCTCCTACAATGAGCAGTTCTTC